The 10 T cell receptor beta chains reported below all come from one sample, sequenced in a study of CD8+CD57+ T cells in acquired aplastic anemia. TCR beta VDJ and CDR3 profiles were obtained from a genomic DNA template. MiXCR, applied by TCRdb to the reads, yields one record per CDR3 protein. The table lists roughly 500,000 distinct CDR3 sequences, less than 35% of them singletons. All patients picked for sequencing had shown, by flow cytometry, an expansion of CD8+CD57+ cells. Sequenced: sorted CD4+, CD8+, or CD8+CD57+ T cells (not recorded which) from PBMCs. The receptors were sampled from a human donor with aplastic anemia.

This clonotype was seen ten or more times. The gene calls are TRBV7-2 and TRBJ2-5; TRBD1 matches at 8 bases. Germline V CDR1 and CDR2: SGHTA, FQGNSA. V gave up 5 bases and J gave up 5 bases; unmatched junction bases: 10. The CDR3 length is 15 residues. The CDR3 DNA follows: TGTGCCAGCAGCCAAGACAGGGGATGGGGGGAGACCCAGTACTTC. It encodes CASSQDRGWGETQYF.

This clonotype was seen only a few times. The gene calls are TRBV7-9 and TRBJ2-7, with D hard to call. The CDR3 consists of 14 residues. CDR1 is SEHNR and CDR2 is FQNEAQ in the germline V gene (reference sequence). Trimming cost V 8 bases and J 3 bases, with 17 bases left between them. This chain's CDR3 is CASSPSNENYEQYF. CDR3 bases: TGTGCCAGCTCACCATCTAACGAGAACTACGAGCAGTACTTC.

The chain has TRBV6-5 and TRBJ2-5, with D uncertain. CDR1 is MNHEY, CDR2 SVGAGI, per germline. CDR3 length: 14 amino acids. Trimming removed 6 bases at V and 3 bases at J, with 14 bases between. In DNA form, the CDR3 reads TGTGCCAGCAGACCCATCGGGCTGGAAGAGACCCAGTACTTC. Encoded protein: CASRPIGLEETQYF.

The chain has TRBV29-1 and TRBJ1-2; 10 bases are a match to TRBD1. There are 15 residues in the CDR3. Germline V gene lookup returns CDR1 SQVTM and CDR2 ANQGSEA. Trimming cost V 3 bases and J 8 bases; bases outside gene matches: 12. CDR3 nucleotides: TGCAGCGTTGATGGGGGACAGGGGAGCGGAGGGGGCTACACCTTC. Its translation is CSVDGGQGSGGGYTF.

J is TRBJ1-5 and V is TRBV12-5; 7 bases fit TRBD1. V trimming: 0 bases; J trimming: 0 bases; junction bases outside the gene matches: 5. Germline values: CDR1 LGHNT, CDR2 FRNRAP. This CDR3 is 17 amino acids long. The DNA for the CDR3 is TGTGCTAGTGGTTTGGTACTGGGACAGTATAGCAATCAGCCCCAGCATTTT. Its translation: CASGLVLGQYSNQPQHF. The whole variable domain, remainder taken from reference TRBV12-5 and TRBJ1-5, is DARVTQTPRHKVTEMGQEVTMRCQPILGHNTVFWYRQTMMQGLELLAYFRNRAPLDDSGMPKDRFSAEMPDATLATLKIQPSEPRDSAVYFCASGLVLGQYSNQPQHFGDGTRLSIL.

The chain joins TRBV7-2 to TRBJ2-1; a weak D match, TRBD2 (6 bases). The germline V and J ends were trimmed by 6 bases and 7 bases, with 13 bases remaining between them. Germline CDR1 is SGHTA and CDR2 is FQGNSA. The CDR3 is 13 residues long. The CDR3, as DNA: TGTGCCAGCAGTCCCGGGAGACGAAATGAGCAGTTCTTC. It encodes CASSPGRRNEQFF.

The J gene is TRBJ2-7, the V gene TRBV30; 7 nucleotides agree with TRBD1. Germline CDR1 reads GTSNPN; CDR2 reads SVGIG (reference sequence). The CDR3 runs 13 residues. The junction had 5 bases not matched to a gene; V was cut back by 4 bases and J by 2 bases. CDR3 in amino acids: CAWKQGNTYEQYF. The CDR3 DNA follows: TGTGCCTGGAAACAGGGGAACACCTACGAGCAGTACTTC.

A few counts support this clonotype. One end of the junction is discordant with germline, which a read error may explain. This CDR3 is CASSFTQGGGNTIYF. The DNA for the CDR3 is TGTGCCAGCAGTTTTACCCAGGGCGGTGGAAACACCATATATTTT. The rearrangement links TRBV10-3 to TRBJ1-3, with a weak D call TRBD1 (5 bases). The CDR3 sequence is 15 residues long. Germline CDR1 reads ENHRY; CDR2 reads SYGVKD.

V and J are TRBV10-3 and TRBJ2-7; a weak D match, TRBD2 (6 bases). The germline V and J ends were trimmed by 4 bases and 3 bases, with 16 bases remaining between them. Germline loops: CDR1 ENHRY, CDR2 SYGVKD. The CDR3 contains 15 residues. The CDR3 DNA reads TGTGCCATCAGTGTGTCTTTAGCGGAATACTACGAGCAGTACTTC. Its protein product is CAISVSLAEYYEQYF.

This clonotype was counted ten times or more. CDR3 nucleotides: TGTGCCAGCAGCCCCGCCTCTTCCGAGAACTATGGCTACACCTTC. Amino acids: CASSPASSENYGYTF. The chain is built from TRBV9 and TRBJ1-2; D gene uncertain. V lost 4 bases and J 2 bases, leaving 15 bases between the germline ends. The CDR3 loop spans 15 amino acids. Germline V gene lookup returns CDR1 SGDLS and CDR2 YYNGEE.